This T cell receptor beta chain was recorded in a study of beta chain features in type 1 diabetes. Study details: Patient and healthy donor groups were alike in age, gender and cell yields.

Study-level findings and limits: Individuals with type 1 diabetes displayed fewer insertions and more deletions at VDJ junctions. TCRB CDR3s were moderately but significantly shorter in Type 1 diabetes patients in all four CD4+ subsets.

It was via CD45RO/CCR7/CD25/CD127/CD95/CD27 that CD4+ naive, central memory, regulatory and stem cell-like memory cells were sorted. Purity above 95% was achieved in all sorted populations. Expressed TCRB transcripts were sequenced because the isolated RNA had all been reverse transcribed beforehand. Libraries were prepared by immunoSEQ multiplex PCR; TCRdb keeps only in-frame clonotypes and omits some of them. The repertoire consists of under 400,000 clones, with 10% to 15% occurring once and the leading ten covering 0.0095% to 0.012%. The V end was cut by 1 base, the J end by 3 bases, with 9 bases between. The germline CDR1 and CDR2 sequences are LGHNA and YNFKEQ. This CDR3 contains 14 residues. This clone was counted only a few times. The antigen remains unidentified.

J is TRBJ1-1 and V is TRBV4-2; D may be TRBD1 (5 bases). Sequenced sample: naive CD4+ T cells from blood. The sequence derives from a woman aged 18-29 years with type 1 diabetes. The CDR3, as DNA: TGTGCCAGCAGCCAAGTTCAACAGGACACTGAAGCTTTCTTT. The encoded protein is CASSQVQQDTEAFF.